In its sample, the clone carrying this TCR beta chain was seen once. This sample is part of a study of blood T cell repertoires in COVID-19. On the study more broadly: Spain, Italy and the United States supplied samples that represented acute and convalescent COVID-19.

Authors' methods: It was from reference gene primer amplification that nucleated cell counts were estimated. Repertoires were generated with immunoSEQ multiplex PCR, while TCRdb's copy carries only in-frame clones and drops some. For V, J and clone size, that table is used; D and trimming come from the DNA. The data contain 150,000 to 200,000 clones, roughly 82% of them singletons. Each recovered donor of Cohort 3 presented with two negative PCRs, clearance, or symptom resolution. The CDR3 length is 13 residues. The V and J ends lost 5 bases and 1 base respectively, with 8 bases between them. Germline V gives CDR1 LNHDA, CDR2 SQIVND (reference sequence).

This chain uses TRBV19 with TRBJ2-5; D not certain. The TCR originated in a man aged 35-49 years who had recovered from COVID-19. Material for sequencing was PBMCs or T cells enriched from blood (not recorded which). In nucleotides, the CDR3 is TGTGCCAGTAGTCCGCGGCCCCAAGAGACCCAGTACTTC. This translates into CASSPRPQETQYF.